The T cell receptor beta chain described here comes from a study of blood T cells in healthy people across ages (dated by TCRdb to 2013 to 2016). Study-wide context: In model experiments, template switching captured roughly one uniquely barcoded TCR beta cDNA molecule for every two T cells. The donors were split into four age groups: young (average around 15 years), middle-aged (39), aged (62) and long-lived (approximately 80). The study analyzed two additional independent replicas of 1 million unique cDNA reads from the same blood draw for two donors, one aged 18 to 30 and one aged 80 or older. Age-related changes in TCR beta repertoire diversity were measured in the study by deep sequencing normalized with unique cDNA molecular identifiers. To avoid experimental bias, donors of different ages were distributed randomly across sequencing lanes.

A word on this clonotype: The target of this receptor is not known. No base-level quality is on record; no much larger clone is a single base apart.

The 39 donors, aged about 6 to 90 years, were systemically healthy Caucasian individuals from Russia. Each donor gave approximately 9.3 milliliters of peripheral blood, collected into EDTA-treated Vacutainer tubes. Ficoll-Paque density-gradient centrifugation was used to isolate PBMCs, with at least 6.5 million per sample. Trizol reagent was used to extract total RNA from PBMCs, with at least 6 micrograms per sample. For every donor, flow cytometry on a PBMC aliquot measured the percentage of naive CD45RAhigh/CD27high T cells. What the work shows at the level of the full study, not this receptor alone: The long-lived group showed more naive CD4+ T cells, fewer expanded clones and increased TCR diversity than the aged group, suggesting age selection. Observed TCR beta diversity per million T cells fell roughly linearly with age, and a significant reduction was already apparent by age approximately 40. Estimates of total diversity based on one million sequenced T cells were considered lower bounds and underestimates. Bulk unsorted PBMC profiling prevented conclusive comparison of naive and antigen-experienced compartments. Because the CMV infection status of the donors was unknown, age-related changes in expanded clonotypes may potentially have been confounded. A strong correlation was found between observed TCR beta diversity and the percentage of naive T cells measured by flow cytometry.

To prepare the library, 5' RACE was applied. The instrument was an Illumina HiSeq 2500. The second PCR ran for roughly 7 to 11 cycles and used a J-beta primer mix along with a sample-barcoded 5' primer. Each TCR beta cDNA molecule received a unique molecular identifier from a template-switch 5' adaptor carrying 12 random nucleotides. Each sample yielded at least 2.5 million CDR3-containing paired-end reads. First-strand cDNA was synthesized from all RNA with the Mint cDNA synthesis kit, primed by a TRBC-specific oligonucleotide. After uracil-DNA glycosylase treatment, a first 18-cycle PCR used universal primers M1SS and BC2_uni_R on all cDNA. Per the authors' processing: For normalization, 1 million high-quality reads were randomly selected from each sample, with every read carrying a distinct molecular identifier. Reads with shared molecular identifiers were discarded instead of being binned into consensus sequences. MiTCR, run with a Q25 quality threshold and the strictest error-elimination algorithm, handled CDR3 identification, clonotype clustering and error correction. A nonparametric unseen species model using Euler transformation provided a lower-bound estimate of total TCR beta diversity. TCRdb reprocessed the public reads (quality trimming at Q25 with fastp, clone calling with MiXCR) and kept in-frame beta chains. Merged by CDR3 protein, the rows form single entries marked with the most common genes and DNA. TCRdb's processing, not the authors' own work, is the source of the V and J calls. The sample has some 1.5 million distinct CDR3 sequences on record, roughly 28% of them singletons. The ten largest clonotypes hold roughly 8% of the sample.

Sequencing was carried out using blood. The clonotype was recovered from a woman younger than 45 in good health.

The CDR3 reads CASSPSGRMVDEQFF. Here is the DNA: TGTGCCAGCAGTCCTAGCGGGAGAATGGTGGATGAGCAGTTCTTC. Recombination connected TRBV9 to TRBJ2-1; TRBD2 aligns with 10 central bases. V is cut back by 5 bases and J by 8 bases, with 10 bases in the junction unmatched. From the cysteine up to the phenylalanine, the CDR3 has a length of 15 residues. CDR3 DNA is the only sequence kept; it has 45 bases, read in frame from the first base. CDR1 and CDR2 (SGDLS, YYNGEE) derive from the germline V gene.